This T cell receptor (beta chain) derives from a study of glioma-infiltrating T cells after dendritic cell vaccination. Patients had residual fresh-frozen tumor tissue and more than two years of survival data. Sequenced by immunoSEQ multiplex PCR; TCRdb stores in-frame clones only, minus some. The sample lists under 100,000 clones; approximately 81% were seen once. CDR1 and CDR2 (germline): ENHRY, SYGVKD. V was pared by 0 bases and J by 1 base, with 5 bases between. The CDR3 contains 14 residues. The sample was blood, taken before dendritic cell vaccination. The gene calls are TRBV10-3 and TRBJ2-3; D not certain. This clonotype originated in a human donor with glioblastoma. CDR3 region: CAISESTGTDTQYF. CDR3 coding DNA: TGTGCCATCAGTGAGTCGACTGGCACAGATACGCAGTATTTT.